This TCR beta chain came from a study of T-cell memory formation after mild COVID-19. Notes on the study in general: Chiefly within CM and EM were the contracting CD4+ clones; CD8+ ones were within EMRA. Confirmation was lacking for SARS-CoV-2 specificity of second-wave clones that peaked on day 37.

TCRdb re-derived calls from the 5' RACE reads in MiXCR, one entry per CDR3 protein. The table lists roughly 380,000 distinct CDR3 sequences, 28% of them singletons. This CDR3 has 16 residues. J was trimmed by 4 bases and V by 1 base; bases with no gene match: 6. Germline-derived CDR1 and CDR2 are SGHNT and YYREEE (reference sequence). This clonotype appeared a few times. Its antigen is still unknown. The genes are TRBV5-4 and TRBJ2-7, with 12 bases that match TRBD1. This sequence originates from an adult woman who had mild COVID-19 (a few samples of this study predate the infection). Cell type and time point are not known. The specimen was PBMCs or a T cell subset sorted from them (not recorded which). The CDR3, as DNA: TGTGCCAGCAGCTTGATGGGACAGGGGGCGAGTTACGAGCAGTACTTC. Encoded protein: CASSLMGQGASYEQYF.